This T cell receptor beta chain was found in a study of T cells in Graves' hyperthyroidism and ophthalmopathy. TCR beta CDR3 regions were amplified from RNA transcripts. HTBI primers were the set used in a first-round RT-PCR of the TCR CDR3. TCRdb itself ran the multiplex PCR reads through MiXCR, one entry per CDR3 protein. This sample has about 710,000 distinct CDR3 sequences, with around 15% found just once. This clonotype was recorded at least ten times. No ophthalmopathy progression within 18 months constituted stable Graves' hyperthyroidism. Patients aged 18 to 65 with hyperthyroidism were newly diagnosed, with duration under 2 months. Patients were excluded for uncontrolled infection, other autoimmune disease, pregnancy or lactation. PBMCs were sourced from around 10 ml fresh peripheral blood. Sequenced material: blood. This TCR was sampled from a man younger than 30 with Graves' hyperthyroidism.

The CDR3 nucleotides read TGTGCCATCAGTGACGTTGGGGCGTTGAACACTGAAGCTTTCTTT. Protein sequence: CAISDVGALNTEAFF. V gene TRBV10-3 combines with J gene TRBJ1-1; TRBD1 is a possible D gene (5 bases). This CDR3 is 15 amino acids long. Germline V lookup: CDR1 ENHRY, CDR2 SYGVKD. V was shortened by 3 bases and J by 0 bases, with 11 bases between the two germline ends.